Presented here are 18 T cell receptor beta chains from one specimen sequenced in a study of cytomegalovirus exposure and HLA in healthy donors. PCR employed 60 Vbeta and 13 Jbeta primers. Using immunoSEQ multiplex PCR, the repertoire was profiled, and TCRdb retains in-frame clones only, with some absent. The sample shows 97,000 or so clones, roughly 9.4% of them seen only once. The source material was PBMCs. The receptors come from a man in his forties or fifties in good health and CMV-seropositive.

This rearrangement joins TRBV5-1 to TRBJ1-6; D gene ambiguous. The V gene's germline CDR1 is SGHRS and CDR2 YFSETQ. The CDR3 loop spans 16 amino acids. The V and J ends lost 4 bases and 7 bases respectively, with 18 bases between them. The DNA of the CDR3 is TGCGCCAGCAGCCTGCTTATAGAGAGCCGGAATTCACCCCTCCACTTT. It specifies CASSLLIESRNSPLHF.

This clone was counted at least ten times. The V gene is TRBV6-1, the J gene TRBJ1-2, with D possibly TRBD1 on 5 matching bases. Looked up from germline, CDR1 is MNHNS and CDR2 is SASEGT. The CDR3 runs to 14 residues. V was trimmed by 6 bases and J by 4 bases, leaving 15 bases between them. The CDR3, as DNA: TGTGCCAGCAGAACTTTCACAGGCCCCTATGGCTACACCTTC. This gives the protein CASRTFTGPYGYTF.

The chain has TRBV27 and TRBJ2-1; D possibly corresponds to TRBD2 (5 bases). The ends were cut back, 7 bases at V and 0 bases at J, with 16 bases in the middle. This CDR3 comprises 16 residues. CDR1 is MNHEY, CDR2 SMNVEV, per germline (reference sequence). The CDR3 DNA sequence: TGTGCCAGCACCCCCCTGGCGGGTTACTCCTACAATGAGCAGTTCTTC. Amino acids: CASTPLAGYSYNEQFF.

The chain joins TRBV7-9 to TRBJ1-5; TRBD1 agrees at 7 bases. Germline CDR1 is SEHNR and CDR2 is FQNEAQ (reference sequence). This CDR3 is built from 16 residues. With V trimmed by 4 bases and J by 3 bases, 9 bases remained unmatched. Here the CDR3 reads CASSSRTGTDNQPQHF. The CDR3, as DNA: TGTGCCAGCAGCTCACGAACCGGGACAGACAATCAGCCCCAGCATTTT.

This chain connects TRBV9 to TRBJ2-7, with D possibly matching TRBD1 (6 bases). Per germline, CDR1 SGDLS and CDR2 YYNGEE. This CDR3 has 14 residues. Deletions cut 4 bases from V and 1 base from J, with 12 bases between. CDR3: CASSYGTISYEQYF. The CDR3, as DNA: TGTGCCAGCAGCTATGGGACAATTTCCTACGAGCAGTACTTC. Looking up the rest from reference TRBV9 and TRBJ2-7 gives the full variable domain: DSGVTQTPKHLITATGQRVTLRCSPRSGDLSVYWYQQSLDQGLQFLIQYYNGEERAKGNILERFSAQQFPDLHSELNLSSLELGDSALYFCASSYGTISYEQYFGPGTRLTVT.

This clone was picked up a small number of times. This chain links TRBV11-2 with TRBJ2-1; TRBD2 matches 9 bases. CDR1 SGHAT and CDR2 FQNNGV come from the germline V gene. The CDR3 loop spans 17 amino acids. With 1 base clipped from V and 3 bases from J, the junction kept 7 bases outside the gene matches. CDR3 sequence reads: CASSLAGGRANYNEQFF. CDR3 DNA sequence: TGTGCCAGCAGCTTAGCCGGCGGGAGGGCCAACTACAATGAGCAGTTCTTC.

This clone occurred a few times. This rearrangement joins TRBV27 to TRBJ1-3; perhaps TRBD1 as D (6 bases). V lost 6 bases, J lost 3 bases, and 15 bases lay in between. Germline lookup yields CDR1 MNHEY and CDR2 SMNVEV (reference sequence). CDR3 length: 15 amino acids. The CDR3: CASSPRGTIGNTIYF. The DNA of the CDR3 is TGTGCCAGCAGCCCCCGAGGGACAATTGGAAACACCATATATTTT.

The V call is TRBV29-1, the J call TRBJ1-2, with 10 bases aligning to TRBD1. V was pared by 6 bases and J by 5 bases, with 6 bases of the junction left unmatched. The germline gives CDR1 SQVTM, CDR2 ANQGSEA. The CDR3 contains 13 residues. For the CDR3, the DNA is TGCAGCGTGGCGACAGGGGGCGGTTATGGCTACACCTTC. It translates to CSVATGGGYGYTF. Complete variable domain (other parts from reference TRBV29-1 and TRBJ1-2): SAVISQKPSRDICQRGTSLTIQCQVDSQVTMMFWYRQQPGQSLTLIATANQGSEATYESGFVIDKFPISRPNLTFSTLTVSNMSPEDSSIYLCSVATGGGYGYTFGSGTRLTVV.

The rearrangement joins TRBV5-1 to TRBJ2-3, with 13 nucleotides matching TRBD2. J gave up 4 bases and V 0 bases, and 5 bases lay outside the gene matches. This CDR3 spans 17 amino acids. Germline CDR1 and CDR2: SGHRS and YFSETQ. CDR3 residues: CASSLGTSGRKADTQYF. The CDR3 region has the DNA TGCGCCAGCAGCTTGGGGACTAGCGGGAGAAAAGCAGATACGCAGTATTTT.

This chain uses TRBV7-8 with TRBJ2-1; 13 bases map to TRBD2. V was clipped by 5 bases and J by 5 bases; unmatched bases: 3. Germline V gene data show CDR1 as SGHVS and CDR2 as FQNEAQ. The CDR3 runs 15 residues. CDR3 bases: TGTGCCAGCAGCCGAGGGACTAGCGGGAACAATGAGCAGTTCTTC. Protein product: CASSRGTSGNNEQFF. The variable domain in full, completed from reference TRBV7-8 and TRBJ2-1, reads GAGVSQSPRYKVAKRGQDVALRCDPISGHVSLFWYQQALGQGPEFLTYFQNEAQLDKSGLPSDRFFAERPEGSVSTLKIQRTQQEDSAVYLCASSRGTSGNNEQFFGPGTRLTVL.

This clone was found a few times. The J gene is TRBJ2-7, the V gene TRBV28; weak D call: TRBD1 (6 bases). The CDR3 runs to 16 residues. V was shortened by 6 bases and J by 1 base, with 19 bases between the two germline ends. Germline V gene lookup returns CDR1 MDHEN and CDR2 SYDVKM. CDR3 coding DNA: TGTGCCAGCAGGTCCTTACAGGGTTCGAGATCCTACGAGCAGTACTTC. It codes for CASRSLQGSRSYEQYF.

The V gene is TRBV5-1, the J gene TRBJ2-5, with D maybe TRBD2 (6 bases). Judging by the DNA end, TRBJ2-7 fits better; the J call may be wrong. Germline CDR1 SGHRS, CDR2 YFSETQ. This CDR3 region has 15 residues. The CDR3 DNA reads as TGCGCCAGCAGCTTGGGGTCTAGCGCTGTCTACGAGCAGTACTTC. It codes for CASSLGSSAVYEQYF.

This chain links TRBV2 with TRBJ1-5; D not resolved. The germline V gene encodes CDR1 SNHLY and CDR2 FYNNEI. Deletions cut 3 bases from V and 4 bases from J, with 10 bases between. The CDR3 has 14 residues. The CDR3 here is CASSDNRVNQPQHF. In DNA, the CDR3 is TGTGCCAGCAGTGATAATCGGGTTAATCAGCCCCAGCATTTT.

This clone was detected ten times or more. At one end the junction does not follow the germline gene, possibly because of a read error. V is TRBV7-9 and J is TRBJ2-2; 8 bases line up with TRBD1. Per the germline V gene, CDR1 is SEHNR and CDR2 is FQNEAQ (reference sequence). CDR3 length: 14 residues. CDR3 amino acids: CASGLDRGTGELFF. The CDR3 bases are TGTGCCAGCGGCTTAGACAGGGGCACCGGGGAGCTGTTTTTT. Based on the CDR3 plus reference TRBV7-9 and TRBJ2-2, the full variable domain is DTGVSQNPRHKITKRGQNVTFRCDPISEHNRLYWYRQTLGQGPEFLTYFQNEAQLEKSRLLSDRFSAERPKGSFSTLEIQRTEQGDSAMYLCASGLDRGTGELFFGEGSRLTVL.

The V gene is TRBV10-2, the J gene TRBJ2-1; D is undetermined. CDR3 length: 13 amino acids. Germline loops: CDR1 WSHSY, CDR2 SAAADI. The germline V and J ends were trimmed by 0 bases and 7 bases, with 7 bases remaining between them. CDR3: CASSESLMNEQFF. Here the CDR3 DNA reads TGCGCCAGCAGTGAGTCGTTAATGAATGAGCAGTTCTTC.

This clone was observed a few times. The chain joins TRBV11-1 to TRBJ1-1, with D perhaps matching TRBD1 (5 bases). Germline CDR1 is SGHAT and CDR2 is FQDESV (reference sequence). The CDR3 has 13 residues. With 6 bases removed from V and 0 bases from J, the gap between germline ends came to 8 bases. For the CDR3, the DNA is TGTGCCAGCAGTTCGGACATGAACACTGAAGCTTTCTTT. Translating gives CASSSDMNTEAFF.

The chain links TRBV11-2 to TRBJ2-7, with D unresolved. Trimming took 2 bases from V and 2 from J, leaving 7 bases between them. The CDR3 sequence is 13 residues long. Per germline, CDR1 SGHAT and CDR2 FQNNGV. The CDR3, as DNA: TGTGCCAGCAGCTTATCAGGTCCCTACGAGCAGTACTTC. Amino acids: CASSLSGPYEQYF. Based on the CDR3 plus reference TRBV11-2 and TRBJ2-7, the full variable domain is EAGVAQSPRYKIIEKRQSVAFWCNPISGHATLYWYQQILGQGPKLLIQFQNNGVVDDSQLPKDRFSAERLKGVDSTLKIQPAKLEDSAVYLCASSLSGPYEQYFGPGTRLTVT.

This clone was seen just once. The CDR3 sequence is CASSKGQENTGELFF. CDR3 DNA: TGTGCCAGCAGCAAGGGACAGGAGAACACCGGGGAGCTGTTTTTT. The chain combines TRBV7-3 with TRBJ2-2, with TRBD1 identical over 8 bases. This CDR3 has 15 amino acids. The J segment lost 1 base and the V segment lost 5 bases, leaving 3 bases of the junction unmatched. Looked up from germline, CDR1 is SGHTA and CDR2 is FQGTGA.